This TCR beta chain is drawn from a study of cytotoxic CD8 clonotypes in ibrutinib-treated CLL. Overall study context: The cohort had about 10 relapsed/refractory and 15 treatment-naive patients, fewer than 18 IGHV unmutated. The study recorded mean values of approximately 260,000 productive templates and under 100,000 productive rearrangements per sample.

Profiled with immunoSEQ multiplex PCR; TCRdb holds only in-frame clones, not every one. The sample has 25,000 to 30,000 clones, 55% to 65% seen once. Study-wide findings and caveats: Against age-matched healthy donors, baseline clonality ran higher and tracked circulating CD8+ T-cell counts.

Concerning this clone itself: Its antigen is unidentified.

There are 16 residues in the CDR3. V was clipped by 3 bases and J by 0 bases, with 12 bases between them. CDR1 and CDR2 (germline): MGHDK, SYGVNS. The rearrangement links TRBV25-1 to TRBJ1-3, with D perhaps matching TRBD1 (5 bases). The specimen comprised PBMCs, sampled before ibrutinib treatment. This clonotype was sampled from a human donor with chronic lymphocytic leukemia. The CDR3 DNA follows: TGTGCCAGCAGTGAGGGGACGGGGACCTCTGGAAACACCATATATTTT. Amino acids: CASSEGTGTSGNTIYF.